The 27 T cell receptor beta chains below come from one sample, sequenced in a study of T cells expressing NK-cell markers. No DNA is given; TCRdb re-called the 5' RACE reads and lists each CDR3 protein once. The table lists 250,000 to 300,000 distinct CDR3 sequences. The material sequenced was blood T cells: a sorted CD56 or NKG2C T cell subset, CD4+ or CD8+ T cells, or bulk PBMC T cells (not recorded which). The receptors shown here come from a man between 18 and 29 years old in good health.

The gene calls are TRBV20-1 and TRBJ1-2; TCRdb's D call, TRBD1, is unchecked because there is no DNA. Germline-derived CDR1 and CDR2 are DFQATT and SNEGSKA (reference sequence). The CDR3 extends over 14 amino acids. CDR3 loop: CSAENRDRVYGYTF.

V usage is TRBV27 and J usage is TRBJ2-4; TCRdb selects TRBD1, and the lack of DNA leaves this call unchecked. In germline, CDR1 is MNHEY, CDR2 SMNVEV (reference sequence). The CDR3 is made up of 16 amino acids. CDR3 sequence reads: CASSSHRELAKNIQYF.

V usage is TRBV9 and J usage is TRBJ2-1. The CDR3 has 13 residues. Looked up from germline, CDR1 is SGDLS and CDR2 is YYNGEE. CDR3 loop: CASSVATTGEQFF.

The gene calls are TRBV20-1 and TRBJ2-1; TCRdb lists TRBD2, though no DNA is available to test this call. The CDR3 spans 16 residues. The germline V gene encodes CDR1 DFQATT and CDR2 SNEGSKA (reference sequence). CDR3: CSASKRTSGRLNEQFF.

The gene calls are TRBV29-1 and TRBJ1-2; TCRdb indicates TRBD1, and absent DNA this call remains unverified. CDR3 size: 14 residues. The V gene's germline CDR1 is SQVTM and CDR2 ANQGSEA. The CDR3 region is CSVRPRQGNYGYTF.

The chain couples TRBV20-1 to TRBJ2-7; TCRdb designates TRBD1, a call that cannot be tested without DNA. CDR3 size: 13 residues. The germline V gene has CDR1 DFQATT and CDR2 SNEGSKA (reference sequence). CDR3 amino acids: CSAPGQRSYEQYF.

The genes are TRBV4-1 and TRBJ2-7; TCRdb lists TRBD1, though no DNA is available to test this call. CDR1 is MGHRA and CDR2 is YSYEKL in the germline V gene. This CDR3 contains 16 residues. The CDR3 spells CASSPLSITGGYEQYF.

The chain combines TRBV2 with TRBJ1-5. Germline loops: CDR1 SNHLY, CDR2 FYNNEI. This CDR3 has 15 amino acids. The CDR3 is CASREQASGNQPQHF. Drawing the rest from reference TRBV2 and TRBJ1-5, the complete variable domain is EPEVTQTPSHQVTQMGQEVILRCVPISNHLYFYWYRQILGQKVEFLVSFYNNEISEKSEIFDDQFSVERPDGSNFTLKIRSTKLEDSAMYFCASREQASGNQPQHFGDGTRLSIL.

The CDR3 loop reads CATSDRTGFRAFF. The chain couples TRBV24-1 to TRBJ1-1; checking the TCRdb D call of TRBD1 is not possible without DNA. Germline CDR1 KGHDR, CDR2 SFDVKD. The CDR3 runs 13 residues.

The V call is TRBV9, the J call TRBJ1-4. CDR1 is SGDLS, CDR2 YYNGEE, per germline. The CDR3 covers 15 residues. The CDR3 reads CASGRAAFSNEKLFF.

V gene TRBV12-3 or TRBV12-4 combines with J gene TRBJ2-1; TCRdb's D call of TRBD2 is untestable without DNA. This CDR3 region has 17 residues. CDR3 region: CASSSLAGGLLPNEQFF.

The CDR3 is CASSNADRVGNTIYF. The rearrangement uses TRBV12-3 or TRBV12-4 and TRBJ1-3; TCRdb picks TRBD1, but there is no DNA to check that call. The CDR3 totals 15 residues.

The chain has TRBV6-5 and TRBJ1-4; TCRdb reports TRBD1, a call that lacks DNA to check it against. CDR3 length: 15 amino acids. In germline, CDR1 is MNHEY, CDR2 SVGAGI. The CDR3 here is CASSYAGQGEEKLFF.

CDR3 residues: CASSQTGQGGYEQYF. V and J are TRBV6-1 and TRBJ2-7; TCRdb outputs TRBD1, but without DNA this stays unchecked. Germline V gene sequence: CDR1 MNHNS, CDR2 SASEGT. The CDR3 contains 15 residues.

J is TRBJ2-1 and V is TRBV7-6. Germline V gene lookup returns CDR1 SGHVS and CDR2 FNYEAQ. The CDR3 spans 14 residues. The CDR3 spells CASSPAGAYNEQFF.

The V call is TRBV5-1, the J call TRBJ2-1. The CDR3 has 12 residues. The germline V gene has CDR1 SGHRS and CDR2 YFSETQ. CDR3 amino acids: CASSDSVSEQFF.

The chain uses TRBV30 and TRBJ2-7; TCRdb returns TRBD1, unconfirmable since there is no DNA. Looked up from germline, CDR1 is GTSNPN and CDR2 is SVGIG (reference sequence). CDR3 length: 14 amino acids. CDR3 protein: CAWTRDPSVYEQYF.

The chain recombines TRBV10-3 with TRBJ2-1; the D gene TCRdb calls, TRBD1, cannot be checked with no DNA. The CDR3 runs to 15 residues. CDR1 and CDR2 (germline): ENHRY, SYGVKD. CDR3 protein: CARLPLDRVYNEQFF.

V gene TRBV5-1 combines with J gene TRBJ2-1; no DNA is available, so the TRBD1 call from TCRdb remains unchecked. This CDR3 comprises 15 residues. Germline CDR1 is SGHRS and CDR2 is YFSETQ. This CDR3 is CASRPGRTSLDEQFF. Full variable domain (missing parts from reference TRBV5-1 and TRBJ2-1): KAGVTQTPRYLIKTRGQQVTLSCSPISGHRSVSWYQQTPGQGLQFLFEYFSETQRNKGNFPGRFSGRQFSNSRSEMNVSTLELGDSALYLCASRPGRTSLDEQFFGPGTRLTVL.

The genes are TRBV18 and TRBJ2-3; the TCRdb call, TRBD1, lacks DNA for checking. Germline lookup yields CDR1 KGHSH and CDR2 LQKENI. The length of the CDR3 is 14 residues. CDR3 sequence: CASSPQGGTDTQYF.

The CDR3 protein is CSARTDIGQNEKLFF. The V gene is TRBV20-1, the J gene TRBJ1-4; the TCRdb call, TRBD1, lacks DNA for checking. From germline, CDR1 is DFQATT and CDR2 SNEGSKA (reference sequence). CDR3 length equals 15 residues.

This rearrangement joins TRBV12-3 or TRBV12-4 to TRBJ2-1; no DNA is available, so the TRBD2 call from TCRdb remains unchecked. This CDR3 has 16 amino acids. The CDR3 loop reads CASSLVSGPSYNEQFF.

The V call is TRBV3-1, the J call TRBJ2-3; TCRdb reports TRBD2, a call that lacks DNA to check it against. This CDR3 has 11 residues. Germline CDR1 reads LGHDT; CDR2 reads YNNKEL (reference sequence). This CDR3 reads CASRGTITQYF.

The J gene is TRBJ1-4, the V gene TRBV6-2 or TRBV6-3; checking the TCRdb D call of TRBD1 is not possible without DNA. The CDR3 sequence is 14 residues long. From germline, CDR1 is MNHEY and CDR2 SVGEGT. The CDR3 loop reads CASTRQGKIEKLFF.

The V gene is TRBV10-2, the J gene TRBJ2-7; TCRdb selects TRBD2, and the lack of DNA leaves this call unchecked. CDR1 and CDR2 (germline): WSHSY, SAAADI. The CDR3 runs 14 residues. The CDR3 protein is CASSLAGAAYEQYF.

The chain uses TRBV10-3 and TRBJ1-2. CDR3 size: 12 residues. Germline lookup yields CDR1 ENHRY and CDR2 SYGVKD. CDR3: CAINAPTYGYTF.

The gene calls are TRBV10-3 and TRBJ1-4. This CDR3 has 16 amino acids. Germline CDR1 reads ENHRY; CDR2 reads SYGVKD. The CDR3 protein is CAISESSGGANEKLFF.